Shown below are 9 T cell receptor beta chains from a single sample sequenced in a study of blood T cell repertoires in COVID-19 (dated by TCRdb to about 2020). Library preparation was by the immunoSEQ multiplex PCR assay. TCRdb stores this immuneACCESS table with in-frame sequences only. Part of the clones is absent; in the studies checked, under half of the shortfall reflects unresolved V genes, and no reason is known for the rest. This sample is represented by about 370,000 clones; approximately 88% of them were singletons. In total, the top ten clones hold around 3% of the sample. Sequencing input: peripheral blood. These receptors came from a woman aged 25 to 45 with COVID-19, enrolled during active disease.

The chain has TRBV13 and TRBJ1-1; 8 bases fit TRBD1. Unmatched junction bases numbered 7, after V lost 1 base and J lost 3 bases. The CDR3 covers 16 residues. Germline V lookup: CDR1 PRHDT, CDR2 FYEKMQ (reference sequence). The DNA of the CDR3 is TGTGCCAGCAGCTTAGCGAGGACAGGGCCGTACACTGAAGCTTTCTTT. Its protein product is CASSLARTGPYTEAFF.

The chain links TRBV11-2 to TRBJ2-3; TRBD2 aligns across 12 bases. This CDR3 has 15 amino acids. Germline V gives CDR1 SGHAT, CDR2 FQNNGV. The trim removed 5 bases at V and 3 bases at J, leaving 3 bases unmatched. The CDR3 spells CASSHGTSGTDTQYF. The CDR3 DNA follows: TGTGCCAGCAGCCACGGGACTAGCGGGACAGATACGCAGTATTTT.

This clone was recorded once. The chain carries TRBV18 and TRBJ1-3; D is ambiguous. There are 18 residues in the CDR3. The V end lost 2 bases, the J end lost 4 bases, and 21 bases lay between the germline ends. Germline-derived CDR1 and CDR2 are KGHSH and LQKENI. The CDR3: CASSPNQASGSEGNTIYF. The CDR3 bases are TGTGCCAGCTCACCAAACCAAGCCTCGGGTTCGGAAGGAAACACCATATATTTT.

This clone was recorded a few times. This chain connects TRBV30 to TRBJ1-2, with 12 bases matching TRBD1. The CDR3 is 13 residues long. V shed 4 bases, J shed 7 bases, and the junction held 4 bases outside the gene matches. Germline lookup yields CDR1 GTSNPN and CDR2 SVGIG (reference sequence). The CDR3 DNA follows: TGTGCCTGGACAAGGGACAGGGGGCTTGGCTACACCTTC. Its protein is CAWTRDRGLGYTF.

This clone was seen once. The V and J genes are TRBV4-2 and TRBJ1-2, with 8 bases matching TRBD1. V lost 10 bases and J lost 0; bases outside the gene matches: 4. This CDR3 has 13 residues. CDR1 and CDR2 from the germline V gene are LGHNA and YNFKEQ. The CDR3 loop reads CATGQGANYGYTF. CDR3 DNA: TGTGCCACAGGACAGGGAGCTAACTATGGCTACACCTTC.

This clone was counted a single time. The chain recombines TRBV19 with TRBJ1-2; D call uncertain. Germline V lookup: CDR1 LNHDA, CDR2 SQIVND (reference sequence). The CDR3 covers 12 residues. V was shortened by 1 base and J by 5 bases, with 5 bases between the two germline ends. This CDR3 reads CASSIGRYGYTF. The CDR3 nucleotides read TGTGCCAGTAGTATAGGGAGGTATGGCTACACCTTC.

The gene calls are TRBV27 and TRBJ2-7; the D gene is possibly TRBD1 (5 bases). Germline V gene lookup returns CDR1 MNHEY and CDR2 SMNVEV (reference sequence). The CDR3 has 12 amino acids. Trimming removed 8 bases at V and 1 base at J, with 9 bases between. The CDR3: CASGYRSYEQYF. The CDR3 DNA reads as TGTGCCAGCGGTTACAGGTCCTACGAGCAGTACTTC.

This chain connects TRBV9 to TRBJ2-3, with a weak D call TRBD2 (6 bases). Trimming took off 3 bases at V and 0 bases at J, with 8 bases between the two ends. Germline CDR1 is SGDLS and CDR2 is YYNGEE. The CDR3 has 14 amino acids. The CDR3 DNA follows: TGTGCCAGCAGCGCCCGGGGGAGCACAGATACGCAGTATTTT. Its protein product is CASSARGSTDTQYF.

The chain employs TRBV4-1 and TRBJ2-7; 9 bases are shared with TRBD2. Per germline, CDR1 MGHRA and CDR2 YSYEKL. The ends lost 6 bases at V and 9 bases at J; junction bases unmatched: 15. The CDR3 loop spans 15 amino acids. CDR3 nucleotides: TGCGCCAGCAGTCAGGGGACTAGCAATTCACGAGGGCAGTACTTC. Amino acid sequence: CASSQGTSNSRGQYF.